This note documents a single T cell receptor beta chain sequence. Its specific antigen is unknown. No base quality information exists; no much larger clone differs at one position. These data belong to a study of T cell changes during pregnancy in multiple sclerosis (dated by TCRdb to 2018 to 2020). As for the study more broadly: In women with multiple sclerosis, the researchers looked at how the T cell repertoire shifted as pregnancy progressed.

There are 14 amino acids in the CDR3, from cysteine to phenylalanine inclusive. The read is trimmed to its CDR3 DNA, 42 bases read in frame from base 1. Based on the germline V gene, the CDR1 and CDR2 sequences are MGHRA and YSYEKL. After removal of 4 bases from V and 1 base from J, the junction retains 1 base not matched to a gene. Library generation was performed with the immunoSEQ multiplex PCR assay. In TCRdb, the immuneACCESS table is reduced to in-frame sequences with V and J assigned. These tables do not hold every clone; where another copy was compared, an unresolved V gene accounts for under half, and the others remain unexplained. The sample table shows 40,000 to 50,000 clones, and roughly 91% are seen once. The ten largest clones take up roughly 0.67% of the sample.

The origin of this receptor is a female donor with multiple sclerosis, enrolled in a pregnancy study. The chain joins TRBV4-1 to TRBJ2-3; 8 nucleotides in the junction match TRBD1. The specimen was CD4+ T cells from peripheral blood mononuclear cells, collected in the third trimester of pregnancy. The CDR3 has the sequence CASSPGQGTDTQYF. The DNA sequence follows: TGCGCCAGCAGCCCGGGACAGGGCACAGATACGCAGTATTTT.